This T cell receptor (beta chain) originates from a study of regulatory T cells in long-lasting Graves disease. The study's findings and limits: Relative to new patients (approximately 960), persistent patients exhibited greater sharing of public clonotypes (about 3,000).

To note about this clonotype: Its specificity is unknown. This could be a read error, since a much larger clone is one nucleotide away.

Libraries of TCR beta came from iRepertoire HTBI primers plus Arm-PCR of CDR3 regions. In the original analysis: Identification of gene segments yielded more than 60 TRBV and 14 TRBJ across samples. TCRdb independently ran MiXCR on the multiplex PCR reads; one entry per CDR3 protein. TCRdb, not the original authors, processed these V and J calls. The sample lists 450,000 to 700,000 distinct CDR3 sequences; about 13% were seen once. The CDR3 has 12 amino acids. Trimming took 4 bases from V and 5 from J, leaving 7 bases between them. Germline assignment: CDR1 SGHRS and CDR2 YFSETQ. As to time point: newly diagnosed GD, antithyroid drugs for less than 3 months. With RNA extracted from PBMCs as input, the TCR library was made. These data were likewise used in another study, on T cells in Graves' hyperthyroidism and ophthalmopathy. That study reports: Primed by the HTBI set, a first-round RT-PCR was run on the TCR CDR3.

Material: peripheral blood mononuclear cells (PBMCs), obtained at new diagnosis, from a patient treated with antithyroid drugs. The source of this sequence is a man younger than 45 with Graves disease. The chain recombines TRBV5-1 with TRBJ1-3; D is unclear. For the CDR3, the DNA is TGCGCCAGCAGCGCGAATCGAAACACCATATATTTT. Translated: CASSANRNTIYF.